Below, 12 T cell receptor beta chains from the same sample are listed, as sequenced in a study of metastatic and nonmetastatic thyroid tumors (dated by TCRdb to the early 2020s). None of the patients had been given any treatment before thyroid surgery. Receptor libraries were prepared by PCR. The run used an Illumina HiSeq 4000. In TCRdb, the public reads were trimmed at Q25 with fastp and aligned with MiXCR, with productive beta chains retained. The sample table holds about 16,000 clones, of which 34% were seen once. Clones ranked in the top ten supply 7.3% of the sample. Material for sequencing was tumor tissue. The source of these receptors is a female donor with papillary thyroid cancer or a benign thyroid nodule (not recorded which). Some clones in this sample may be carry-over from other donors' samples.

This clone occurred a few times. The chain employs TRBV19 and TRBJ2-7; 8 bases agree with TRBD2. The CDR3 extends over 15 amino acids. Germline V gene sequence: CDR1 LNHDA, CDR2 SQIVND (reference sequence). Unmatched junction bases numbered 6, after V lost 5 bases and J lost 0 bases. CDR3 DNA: TGTGCCAGTAGTTCCTCGCGGGAGGACTCCTACGAGCAGTACTTC. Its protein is CASSSSREDSYEQYF. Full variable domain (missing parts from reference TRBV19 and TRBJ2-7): DGGITQSPKYLFRKEGQNVTLSCEQNLNHDAMYWYRQDPGQGLRLIYYSQIVNDFQKGDIAEGYSVSREKKESFPLTVTSAQKNPTAFYLCASSSSREDSYEQYFGPGTRLTVT.

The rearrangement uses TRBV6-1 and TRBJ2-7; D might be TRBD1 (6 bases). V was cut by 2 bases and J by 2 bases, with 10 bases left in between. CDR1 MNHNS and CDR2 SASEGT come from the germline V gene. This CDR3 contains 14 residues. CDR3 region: CASSEMGATYEQYV. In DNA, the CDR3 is TGTGCCAGCAGTGAAATGGGGGCAACCTACGAGCAGTACGTC.

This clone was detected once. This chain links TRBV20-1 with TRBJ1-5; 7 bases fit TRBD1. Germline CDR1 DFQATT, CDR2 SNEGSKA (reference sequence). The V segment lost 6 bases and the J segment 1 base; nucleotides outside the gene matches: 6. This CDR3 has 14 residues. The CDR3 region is CSAPYRGSNQPQHF. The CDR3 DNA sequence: TGCAGTGCACCGTACAGGGGAAGCAATCAGCCCCAGCATTTT.

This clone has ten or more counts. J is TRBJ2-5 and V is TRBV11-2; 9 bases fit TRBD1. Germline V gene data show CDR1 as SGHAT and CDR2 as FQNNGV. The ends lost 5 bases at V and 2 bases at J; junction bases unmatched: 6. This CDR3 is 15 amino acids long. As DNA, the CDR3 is TGTGCCAGCAGCAGAGGACAGGGGCGGCAAGAGACCCAGTACTTC. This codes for CASSRGQGRQETQYF.

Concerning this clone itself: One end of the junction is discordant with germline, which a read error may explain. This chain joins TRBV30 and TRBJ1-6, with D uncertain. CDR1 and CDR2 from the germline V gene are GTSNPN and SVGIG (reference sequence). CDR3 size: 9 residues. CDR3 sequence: CAFGTPRNF. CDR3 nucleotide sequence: TGTGCCTTTGGAACGCCCCGAAACTTT.

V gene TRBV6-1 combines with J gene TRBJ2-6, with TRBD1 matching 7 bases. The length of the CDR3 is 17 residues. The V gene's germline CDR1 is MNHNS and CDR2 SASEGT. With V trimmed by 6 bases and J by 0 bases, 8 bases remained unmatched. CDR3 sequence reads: CASRRTGSSSGANVLTF. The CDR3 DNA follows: TGTGCCAGCAGGAGGACAGGTAGTTCCTCTGGGGCCAACGTCCTGACTTTC.

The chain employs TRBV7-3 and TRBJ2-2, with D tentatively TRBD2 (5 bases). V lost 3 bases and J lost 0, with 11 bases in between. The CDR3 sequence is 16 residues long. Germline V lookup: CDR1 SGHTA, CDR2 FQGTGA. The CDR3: CASSLAVSANTGELFF. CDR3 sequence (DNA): TGTGCCAGCAGCTTGGCGGTTAGCGCGAACACCGGGGAGCTGTTTTTT.

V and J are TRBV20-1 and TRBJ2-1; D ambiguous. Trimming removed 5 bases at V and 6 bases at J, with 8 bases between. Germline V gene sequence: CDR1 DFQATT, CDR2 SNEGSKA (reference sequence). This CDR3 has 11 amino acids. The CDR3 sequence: CSAEYSNEQFF. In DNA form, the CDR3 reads TGCAGTGCTGAGTATAGCAATGAGCAGTTCTTC.

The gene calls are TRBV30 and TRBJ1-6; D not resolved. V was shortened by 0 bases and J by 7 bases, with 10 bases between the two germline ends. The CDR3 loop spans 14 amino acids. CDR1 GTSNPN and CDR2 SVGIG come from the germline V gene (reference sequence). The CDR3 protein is CAWSVKQFNSPLHF. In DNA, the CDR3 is TGTGCCTGGAGTGTAAAGCAGTTCAATTCACCCCTCCACTTT.

The CDR3 DNA follows: TGTGCCATCAGTAGACTAGCGGGAGAAGGAAATGAGCAGTTCTTC. This translates into CAISRLAGEGNEQFF. The V call is TRBV10-3, the J call TRBJ2-1, with 12 bases identical to TRBD2. Germline assignment: CDR1 ENHRY and CDR2 SYGVKD. CDR3 length equals 15 residues. The ends lost 5 bases at V and 7 bases at J; junction bases unmatched: 6.

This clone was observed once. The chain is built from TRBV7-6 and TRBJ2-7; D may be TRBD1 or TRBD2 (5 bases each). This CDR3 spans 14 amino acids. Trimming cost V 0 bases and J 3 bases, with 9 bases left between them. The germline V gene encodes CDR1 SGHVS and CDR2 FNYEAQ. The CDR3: CASSLAGVDYEQYF. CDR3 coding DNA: TGTGCCAGCAGCTTAGCGGGGGTTGACTACGAGCAGTACTTC.

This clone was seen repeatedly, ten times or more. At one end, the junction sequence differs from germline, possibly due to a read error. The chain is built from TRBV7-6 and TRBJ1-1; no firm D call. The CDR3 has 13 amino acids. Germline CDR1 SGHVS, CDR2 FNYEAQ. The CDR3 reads CASSERRGPEASF. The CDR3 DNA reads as TGTGCCAGCAGCGAGAGGCGGGGTCCAGAAGCTTCCTTT.